The rows below give T cell receptor beta chains drawn from one sample of a study of cytomegalovirus exposure and HLA in healthy donors. TCRdb keeps only in-frame clones here, not all; method: immunoSEQ multiplex PCR. The sample gives some 140,000 clones, 70% to 85% of which show up once; around 9.1% is in the top ten. Material: PBMCs. Source of these receptors: a woman in her 50s in good health and CMV-seropositive. Both conserved end residues are part of each CDR3. D genes are given only for firm matches. Size tells how often a clone was seen (once, few, many) or the class of an expanded clone, and some rows leave it out.

V gene	J gene	clone size	D gene	CDR3 protein	CDR3 DNA
TRBV7-9	TRBJ2-7	.	TRBD1	CASSLEGAGEQYF	TGTGCCAGCAGCTTAGAGGGGGCGGGCGAGCAGTACTTC
TRBV5-4	TRBJ2-7	few	.	CASSFGHSYEQYF	TGTGCCAGCAGCTTTGGCCACTCCTACGAGCAGTACTTC
TRBV6-6	TRBJ2-1	.	.	CASSPQRSDYNEQFF	TGTGCCAGCAGTCCCCAGCGGAGCGACTACAATGAGCAGTTCTTC
TRBV7-2	TRBJ1-5	.	.	CASSPQGYQPQHF	TGTGCCAGCAGCCCGCAGGGGTATCAGCCCCAGCATTTT
TRBV15	TRBJ1-5	.	.	CATSRDTSQQPQHF	TGTGCCACCAGCAGAGATACTAGTCAGCAGCCCCAGCATTTT
TRBV5-6	TRBJ2-7	once	.	CASNRRTLNEQYF	TGTGCCAGCAATCGACGGACTCTGAACGAGCAGTACTTC
TRBV7-9	TRBJ1-2	.	.	CASSLGGQDYGYTF	TGTGCCAGCAGCTTAGGCGGGCAGGACTATGGCTACACCTTC
TRBV2	TRBJ1-2	few	.	CASNVGRGNYGYTF	TGTGCCAGCAATGTCGGGCGGGGAAACTATGGCTACACCTTC
TRBV7-2	TRBJ1-6	.	TRBD1	CASSLGQGDYNSPLHF	TGTGCCAGCAGCTTGGGACAGGGGGACTATAATTCACCCCTCCACTTT
TRBV29-1	TRBJ2-5	once	TRBD1	CSVGTGQETQYF	TGCAGCGTTGGGACAGGGCAAGAGACCCAGTACTTC
TRBV5-1	TRBJ2-7	.	TRBD2	CASSLRAGGYEQYF	TGCGCCAGCAGCTTGAGAGCGGGGGGCTACGAGCAGTACTTC
TRBV4-2	TRBJ1-5	.	.	CASSQGGGDGNQPQHF	TGTGCCAGCAGCCAAGGGGGAGGGGATGGCAATCAGCCCCAGCATTTT
TRBV2	TRBJ1-4	.	TRBD1	CASRLTGYADEKLFF	TGTGCCAGCAGGTTGACAGGGTACGCCGATGAAAAACTGTTTTTT
TRBV7-9	TRBJ2-7	once	TRBD1	CASSRFQGAWEQYF	TGTGCCAGCAGCCGCTTTCAGGGGGCGTGGGAGCAGTACTTC
TRBV5-1	TRBJ2-1	.	.	CASSLAMEVKREQFF	TGCGCCAGCAGCTTGGCCATGGAGGTGAAAAGGGAGCAGTTCTTC
TRBV6-1	TRBJ2-2	.	TRBD2	CASKPSGGPLGELFF	TGTGCCAGCAAACCGAGCGGGGGACCCCTTGGGGAGCTGTTTTTT
TRBV28	TRBJ1-2	.	.	CASRPSPDGYTF	TGTGCCAGCAGGCCCTCCCCAGATGGCTACACCTTC
TRBV2	TRBJ2-7	.	TRBD2	CASTYSGGVYEQYF	TGTGCCAGCACCTACTCGGGGGGGGTCTACGAGCAGTACTTC
TRBV7-3	TRBJ2-5	once	.	CASSLTYQETQYF	TGTGCCAGCAGCTTGACTTACCAAGAGACCCAGTACTTC
TRBV28	TRBJ1-5	.	TRBD1	CASSFRQGSNQPQHF	TGTGCCAGCAGTTTTCGACAGGGTAGCAATCAGCCCCAGCATTTT
TRBV5-1	TRBJ2-1	.	TRBD2	CASSLSGGGYNEQFF	TGCGCCAGCAGCTTAAGCGGGGGGGGATACAATGAGCAGTTCTTC
TRBV7-2	TRBJ2-1	.	.	CASSLEARDFDEQFF	TGTGCCAGCAGCTTAGAGGCGAGGGATTTTGATGAGCAGTTCTTC
TRBV5-1	TRBJ1-1	.	.	CASSAQGPNTEAFF	TGCGCCAGCAGCGCACAGGGTCCCAACACTGAAGCTTTCTTT
TRBV5-1	TRBJ2-3	.	.	CASSRDRASTDTQYF	TGCGCCAGCAGCCGGGATAGGGCGAGCACAGATACGCAGTATTTT
TRBV29-1	TRBJ1-2	.	TRBD1	CSVQSLGQGARTF	TGCAGCGTTCAGAGTCTGGGACAGGGGGCAAGGACCTTC
TRBV7-9	TRBJ1-2	.	.	CASSSSHRQAENGYTF	TGTGCCAGCAGCTCTTCACACCGACAGGCAGAGAATGGCTACACCTTC
TRBV28	TRBJ2-1	.	TRBD1	CASSLGQGSYNEQFF	TGTGCCAGCAGTTTAGGACAGGGCTCCTACAATGAGCAGTTCTTC
TRBV4-1	TRBJ2-1	once	.	CASSHLGRGNEQFF	TGCGCCAGCAGCCACCTGGGCAGGGGTAATGAGCAGTTCTTC
TRBV6-6	TRBJ2-7	.	.	CASSYHGERGEQYF	TGTGCCAGCAGTTACCATGGGGAAAGGGGCGAGCAGTACTTC
TRBV7-9	TRBJ1-2	.	.	CASSLLRGGGGYTF	TGTGCCAGCAGCCTTCTGAGGGGAGGAGGAGGCTACACCTTC
TRBV28	TRBJ1-6	.	.	CASSPDRSSYNSPLHF	TGTGCCAGCAGTCCCGACAGAAGCTCCTATAATTCACCCCTCCACTTT
TRBV23-1	TRBJ1-4	.	TRBD1	CASSPTGGCGEKLFF	TGCGCCAGCAGCCCGACAGGGGGCTGCGGTGAAAAACTGTTTTTT
TRBV5-1	TRBJ1-4	.	.	CASSLVARGDQELFF	TGCGCCAGCAGCTTGGTAGCCAGGGGTGATCAAGAACTGTTTTTT
TRBV5-1	TRBJ2-7	.	.	CASSLGGRDIGYEQYF	TGCGCCAGCAGCTTGGGGGGCCGGGACATCGGCTACGAGCAGTACTTC
TRBV7-9	TRBJ1-5	.	.	CASSLTTEDNQPQHF	TGTGCCAGCAGCTTAACGACGGAGGACAATCAGCCCCAGCATTTT
TRBV19	TRBJ2-3	few	.	CASSVDSATDTQYF	TGTGCCAGTAGTGTGGACAGCGCCACAGATACGCAGTATTTT
TRBV7-3	TRBJ1-6	.	TRBD1	CASSPKGQDSPLHF	TGTGCCAGCAGCCCAAAGGGACAGGACTCACCCCTCCACTTT
TRBV5-1	TRBJ1-1	few	.	CASNREVMTEAFF	TGCGCCAGCAACCGGGAGGTCATGACTGAAGCTTTCTTT
TRBV19	TRBJ1-1	.	.	CASSHKDGKNTEAFF	TGTGCCAGTAGTCATAAGGACGGGAAGAACACTGAAGCTTTCTTT
TRBV5-1	TRBJ2-5	.	.	CASSFPVVGVEETQYF	TGCGCCAGCAGCTTTCCGGTGGTGGGCGTTGAAGAGACCCAGTACTTC
TRBV9	TRBJ1-2	.	.	CASSVEGNYGYTF	TGTGCCAGCAGCGTAGAGGGGAACTATGGCTACACCTTC
TRBV7-2	TRBJ2-7	.	TRBD2	CASSPGLAGALRMYF	TGTGCCAGCAGCCCGGGACTAGCGGGGGCCCTTCGGATGTACTTC
TRBV5-1	TRBJ2-1	.	TRBD1	CASRVGQGAFNEQFF	TGCGCCAGCAGAGTCGGACAGGGGGCGTTTAATGAGCAGTTCTTC
TRBV7-2	TRBJ1-1	.	.	CASSSTGITEAFF	TGTGCCAGCAGCTCTACAGGGATTACTGAAGCTTTCTTT
TRBV5-4	TRBJ2-2	.	.	CASSPGLGAYTGELFF	TGTGCCAGCAGCCCCGGTTTGGGGGCCTACACCGGGGAGCTGTTTTTT
TRBV7-8	TRBJ1-4	.	.	CASSPRRGQMAEKLFF	TGTGCCAGCAGCCCACGAAGAGGACAGATGGCTGAAAAACTGTTTTTT
TRBV6-5	TRBJ2-3	.	.	CASKLGATSTDTQYF	TGTGCCAGCAAGTTGGGCGCGACGTCTACAGATACGCAGTATTTT
TRBV15	TRBJ2-3	.	TRBD1	CATSRFLPTGGPTDTQYF	TGTGCCACCAGCAGATTTTTACCGACAGGGGGCCCCACAGATACGCAGTATTTT
TRBV29-1	TRBJ1-4	.	.	CSAQTGFNEKLFF	TGCAGCGCCCAAACAGGGTTTAATGAAAAACTGTTTTTT
TRBV6-6	TRBJ1-4	.	.	CASRAAGDHEKLFF	TGTGCCAGCAGAGCTGCGGGGGATCATGAAAAACTGTTTTTT
TRBV6-1	TRBJ1-6	.	TRBD1	CASSEGTVNSPLHF	TGTGCCAGCAGTGAGGGGACAGTTAATTCACCCCTCCACTTT
TRBV15	TRBJ1-1	few	TRBD1	CATSRNSGTGSAFF	TGTGCCACCAGCAGAAATTCCGGGACAGGGAGTGCTTTCTTT
TRBV2	TRBJ2-5	.	.	CASSSGFGERSRETQYF	TGTGCCAGCAGCTCAGGGTTCGGAGAACGGTCCCGAGAGACCCAGTACTTC
TRBV7-3	TRBJ2-1	once	.	CASSQQGWYSYNEQFF	TGTGCCAGCAGCCAGCAGGGGTGGTACTCCTACAATGAGCAGTTCTTC
TRBV28	TRBJ2-3	.	TRBD2	CASSLSGGGLRGTQYF	TGTGCCAGCAGTTTAAGCGGGGGCGGATTACGGGGTACGCAGTATTTT